A selection of T cell receptor beta chains follows, all from one sample in a study of metastatic and nonmetastatic thyroid tumors. TCRdb used MiXCR to call clones anew from the PCR reads. The profile covers just under 20,000 clones, with 27% appearing a single time and over 6% taken by the ten largest. The sequenced sample was blood. Every receptor here comes from a female donor with papillary thyroid cancer or a benign thyroid nodule (not recorded which). Some clones in this sample may be carry-over from other donors' samples. Both conserved end residues are part of each CDR3. D genes are given only for firm matches. Clone size, where shown, is once, few, many, or a class for clones that have expanded.

size	J	V	D	DNA	CDR3
many	TRBJ1-1	TRBV2	NA	TGTGCCAGCACCCCCCGGGGGGACCGTCAGGTAGCTTTCTTT	CASTPRGDRQVAFF
few	TRBJ2-2	TRBV6-9	TRBD2	TGTGCCAGCAGTTATGTCCCGGATAGCGGGACCCCCACCGGGGAGCTGTTTTTT	CASSYVPDSGTPTGELFF
NA	TRBJ1-2	TRBV27	NA	TGTGCCAGCAGAGGTACGGTGTTCGGTGACTATGGCTACACCTTC	CASRGTVFGDYGYTF
NA	TRBJ1-2	TRBV20-1	NA	TGCAGTGCTAGAGATACGAGTTGGAATCGCTATGGCTACACCTTC	CSARDTSWNRYGYTF
NA	TRBJ1-3	TRBV7-4	TRBD1	TGTGCCAGCAGCCCCGAAGACAGGGTTTGCGGAAACACCATATATTTT	CASSPEDRVCGNTIYF
few	TRBJ2-7	TRBV6-1	NA	TGTGCCAGCATCCAAAGGACCCCCTACGAGCAGTACTTC	CASIQRTPYEQYF
medium-sized	TRBJ2-3	TRBV6-1	NA	TGTGCCAGCAGTGAAGGGACGGGTAGCACAGATACGCAGTATTTT	CASSEGTGSTDTQYF
NA	TRBJ2-1	TRBV7-2	NA	TGTGCCAGCAGCTTCGGACTATCCAATGAGCAGTTCTTC	CASSFGLSNEQFF
NA	TRBJ2-3	TRBV20-1	NA	TGCAGTGCTAGTGGGGGCTTCACAGATACGCAGTATTTT	CSASGGFTDTQYF
NA	TRBJ1-1	TRBV2	NA	TGTGCCAGCAGTGTGGCAGAGAACACTGAAGCTTTCTTT	CASSVAENTEAFF
few	TRBJ1-3	TRBV6-1	NA	TGTGCCAGCAGTGAAGCCCCAAGCTCTGGAAACACCATATATTTT	CASSEAPSSGNTIYF
medium-sized	TRBJ1-1	TRBV19	NA	TGTGCCAGTAGTCCCCCGGGCGCCTTGAACACTGAAGCTTTCTTT	CASSPPGALNTEAFF
once	TRBJ2-3	TRBV4-2	NA	TGTGCCAGCCCCCGGCCCACAGATACGCAGTATTTT	CASPRPTDTQYF
many	TRBJ2-5	TRBV20-1	TRBD2	TGCAGTGCTAGAGGGACTAGTCCCCAAGAGACCCAGTACTTC	CSARGTSPQETQYF
NA	TRBJ1-2	TRBV28	NA	TGTGCCAGCATCGGTGACAGTGTTTATGGCAACACCTTC	CASIGDSVYGNTF
NA	TRBJ1-2	TRBV5-1	TRBD1	TGCGCCAGCAGCTTGGACCCAGGGGGGGGTGGCTACACCTTC	CASSLDPGGGGYTF
NA	TRBJ1-6	TRBV12-3/TRBV12-4	TRBD1	TGTGCCAGCAGAGCGCAGACAGGGACGGGATCACCCCTCCACTTT	CASRAQTGTGSPLHF
NA	TRBJ2-7	TRBV27	TRBD2	TGTGCCAGCAGTTTATCCTCCCCCACTAGCGGGAGGTCCTACGAGCAGTACTTC	CASSLSSPTSGRSYEQYF
NA	TRBJ1-1	TRBV4-3	NA	TGCGCCAGCAGCCAAGACAGGGTTCTTCCTGAAGCTTTCTTT	CASSQDRVLPEAFF
NA	TRBJ1-1	TRBV30	NA	TGTGCCTGGAGTGTAGGTGGGCAGGGGAGAGTCGCTTTCTTT	CAWSVGGQGRVAFF
few	TRBJ2-2	TRBV11-1	NA	TGTGCCAGCAGCTTAGGCCCAGGGACGAACACCGGGGAGCTGTTTTTT	CASSLGPGTNTGELFF
few	TRBJ2-2	TRBV5-1	NA	TGCGCCAGCAAGGGCAGCCCGAACACCGGGGAGCTGTTTTTT	CASKGSPNTGELFF
few	TRBJ2-7	TRBV6-1	NA	TGTGCCAGCAGTGAAGGAGGGGGACCCTACGAGCAGTACTTC	CASSEGGGPYEQYF
medium-sized	TRBJ1-1	TRBV12-3/TRBV12-4	NA	TGTGCCAGCAACTTGGGAGGGAAGACTGAAGCTTTCTTT	CASNLGGKTEAFF
many	TRBJ2-1	TRBV3-1	TRBD2	TGTGCCAGCAGCCGACTTGGAATAGCGGGCCCCTACAATGAGCAGTTCTTC	CASSRLGIAGPYNEQFF
NA	TRBJ2-1	TRBV20-1	NA	TGCAGTGCTAGGTCTATAGGGAGTACCTACAATGAGCAGTTCTTC	CSARSIGSTYNEQFF
medium-sized	TRBJ2-7	TRBV4-2	TRBD2	TGTGCCAGCAGCCAGGATCCGGGACTAGCGGGCGAGCAGTACTTC	CASSQDPGLAGEQYF
NA	TRBJ2-7	TRBV30	TRBD2	TGTGCCTGGAGTCCACCGGGGGGGCTTTGGGAGCAGTACTTC	CAWSPPGGLWEQYF
medium-sized	TRBJ2-7	TRBV25-1	NA	TGTGCCAGCAGTCCCCACGGGGCCGCCTACGAGCAGTACTTC	CASSPHGAAYEQYF
medium-sized	TRBJ2-1	TRBV6-1	NA	TGTGCCAGCTGGTGGGGAAGATCCTACAATGAGCAGTTCTTC	CASWWGRSYNEQFF
few	TRBJ2-7	TRBV28	TRBD1	TGTGCCAGCAGTCCGGGAACGACAGGGCTCGAGCAGTACTTC	CASSPGTTGLEQYF
many	TRBJ2-5	TRBV11-2	TRBD1	TGTGCCAGCAGCCGGGGGACAGGCGGGTACCAAGAGACCCAGTACTTC	CASSRGTGGYQETQYF
many	TRBJ1-4	TRBV5-8	TRBD1	TGTGCCAGCAGCTACCAGGGGGGCGTTAATGAAAAACTGTTTTTT	CASSYQGGVNEKLFF
medium-sized	TRBJ1-1	TRBV27	NA	TGTGCCAGCAGTTTCATTGGGATTACTGAAGCTTTCTTT	CASSFIGITEAFF
many	TRBJ1-2	TRBV19	NA	TGTGCCAGTAAGGGCTATGGCTACACCTTC	CASKGYGYTF
few	TRBJ2-1	TRBV28	NA	TGTGCCAGCTGGCTGTCTGGGGGCAATGAGCAGTTCTTC	CASWLSGGNEQFF
medium-sized	TRBJ1-1	TRBV10-1	NA	TGCGCCAGCAGTGAGTCGGCGGAGCACACTGAAGCTTTCTTT	CASSESAEHTEAFF
many	TRBJ1-3	TRBV4-3	NA	TGCGCCAGCAGCCAAGATGGAGTACCTGGAAACACCATATATTTT	CASSQDGVPGNTIYF
once	TRBJ2-6	TRBV5-7	NA	TGTGCCAGCAGCTTGTTTCACTCTGGGGCCAACGTCCTGACTTTC	CASSLFHSGANVLTF
once	TRBJ2-2	TRBV10-1	TRBD2	TGCGCCAGCAGTGTCGCAGCGGGAGGGAACACCGGGGAGCTGTTTTTT	CASSVAAGGNTGELFF
NA	TRBJ2-3	TRBV6-5	TRBD2	TGTGCCAGCAGTTTGGGACTAGCTAACACAGATACGCAGTATTTT	CASSLGLANTDTQYF
NA	TRBJ2-5	TRBV29-1	NA	TGCAGCGTTGAAAGTCTGGAGACCCAGTACTTC	CSVESLETQYF
NA	TRBJ2-3	TRBV20-1	TRBD2	TGCAGTGCTAGAGCCGATAGCGGGATGGGGACAGATACGCAGTATTTT	CSARADSGMGTDTQYF
NA	TRBJ1-1	TRBV20-1	NA	TGCAGTGCTAGAGAGCGTCCTGAAGCTTCCTTT	CSARERPEASF
many	TRBJ2-1	TRBV10-3	NA	TGTGCCATCGCCGAACTTACCGGGAATGAGCAGTTCTTC	CAIAELTGNEQFF
many	TRBJ1-2	TRBV14	TRBD1	TGTGCCAGCAGCCTGGACAGGGTGGGGGGCTACACCTTC	CASSLDRVGGYTF
many	TRBJ2-7	TRBV18	NA	TGTGCCAGCTCACTCGACAGCAGCTACGAGCAGTACTTC	CASSLDSSYEQYF
many	TRBJ1-3	TRBV20-1	NA	TGCAGTGCTAGACCCCCTACGCAGTCTGGAAACACCATATATTTT	CSARPPTQSGNTIYF
few	TRBJ2-7	TRBV12-3/TRBV12-4	NA	TGTGCCAGCGGCCTGGGGGGGCTCTACGAGCAGTACTTC	CASGLGGLYEQYF
NA	TRBJ2-6	TRBV5-1	TRBD1	TGCGCCAGCAGGGGTGGACAGGGGGTTTCGGGGGCCAACGTCCTGACTTTC	CASRGGQGVSGANVLTF
NA	TRBJ1-1	TRBV6-6	NA	TGTGCCAGCAGTCACGGCTGGGATACTGAAGCTTTCTTT	CASSHGWDTEAFF
NA	TRBJ2-1	TRBV6-2/TRBV6-3	NA	TGTGCCAGCAGTCCCGCCAGGGGGGTAAGCTCCTACAATGAGCAGTTCTTC	CASSPARGVSSYNEQFF
many	TRBJ1-4	TRBV5-4	NA	TGTGCCAGCAGCTTGGACGGGGAACTGTTTTTT	CASSLDGELFF
NA	TRBJ1-5	TRBV20-1	NA	TGCAGTGCTAGAGAGGGCGGGGAATATCAGCCCCAGCATTTT	CSAREGGEYQPQHF
NA	TRBJ2-7	TRBV6-1	TRBD1	TGTGCCAGCAGCCCGAGGACAGGGGGCTTCCTCGACGAGCAGTACTTC	CASSPRTGGFLDEQYF
many	TRBJ2-7	TRBV5-1	NA	TGCGCCAGCAGATACAGGGAAGAGGGGTTTTACGAGCAGTACTTC	CASRYREEGFYEQYF
NA	TRBJ2-7	TRBV6-2/TRBV6-3	TRBD1	TGTGGGTGCAGTATAGGGCGGAGGACAGGGGTCTACGAGCAGTACTTC	CGCSIGRRTGVYEQYF